Below, 30 T cell receptor beta chains from the same sample are listed, as sequenced in a study of T cells after yellow fever vaccination. TCRdb passed the 5' RACE reads through MiXCR, listing each CDR3 protein once. The table records more than 450,000 distinct CDR3 sequences, 20% to 25% of them present only once. The input for sequencing was PBMCs, taken approximately 20 days after the first yellow fever vaccination. The receptors derive from a man aged 18 to 35 who received the YFV17D yellow fever vaccine.

V is TRBV4-1 and J is TRBJ1-6; D gene unclear. Germline CDR1 and CDR2: MGHRA and YSYEKL. The CDR3 sequence is 16 residues long. Trimming took 0 bases from V and 8 from J, leaving 14 bases between them. This chain's CDR3 is CASSQDQRGRDSPLHF. The CDR3 coding sequence is TGCGCCAGCAGCCAAGATCAACGGGGTCGGGATTCACCCCTCCACTTT.

This clonotype appeared a few times. The rearrangement uses TRBV28 and TRBJ2-3; possibly TRBD1 for D (5 bases). Trimming took off 5 bases at V and 10 bases at J, with 13 bases between the two ends. The germline CDR1 and CDR2 sequences are MDHEN and SYDVKM. CDR3 size: 12 residues. The CDR3 sequence is CASSRPWGSQYF. In DNA form, the CDR3 reads TGTGCCAGCAGTCGACCCTGGGGCTCGCAGTATTTT.

This chain links TRBV12-3 or TRBV12-4 with TRBJ2-1; D is uncertain. V was trimmed by 2 bases and J by 6 bases, leaving 5 bases between them. The length of the CDR3 is 12 residues. The CDR3 DNA reads TGTGCCAGCAGTTTAAACCCCAATGAGCAGTTCTTC. Its protein is CASSLNPNEQFF.

This clonotype was seen more than once but under ten times. The chain combines TRBV28 with TRBJ2-1, with D perhaps matching TRBD2 (5 bases). The V and J ends lost 6 bases and 7 bases respectively, with 16 bases between them. The CDR3 runs to 14 residues. The germline gives CDR1 MDHEN, CDR2 SYDVKM. The CDR3 DNA sequence: TGTGCCAGCAGGCATGACGGGGTACTAAATGAGCAGTTCTTC. Translated: CASRHDGVLNEQFF.

This clonotype occurred a few times. V is TRBV29-1 and J is TRBJ1-5; 7 bases match TRBD1. CDR3 length: 14 amino acids. Germline assignment: CDR1 SQVTM and CDR2 ANQGSEA. The ends lost 5 bases at V and 5 bases at J; junction bases unmatched: 9. The CDR3: CSVRRGDRDQPQHF. The CDR3 DNA sequence: TGCAGCGTTCGGAGGGGGGACAGAGATCAGCCCCAGCATTTT.

The chain joins TRBV9 to TRBJ2-7; D is undetermined. Germline lookup yields CDR1 SGDLS and CDR2 YYNGEE. Trimming pared 5 bases from V and 2 bases from J, leaving 11 bases between. The CDR3 is 13 residues long. CDR3 residues: CASRALRTYEQYF. The CDR3 DNA follows: TGTGCCAGCAGGGCCCTCCGGACCTACGAGCAGTACTTC.

The chain uses TRBV20-1 and TRBJ2-5; the D gene is possibly TRBD2 (5 bases). Germline loops: CDR1 DFQATT, CDR2 SNEGSKA (reference sequence). This CDR3 has 12 residues. The ends were cut back, 7 bases at V and 3 bases at J, with 12 bases in the middle. This CDR3 reads CSVPGFEETQYF. DNA for the CDR3: TGCAGTGTCCCGGGATTCGAAGAGACCCAGTACTTC.

The genes are TRBV18 and TRBJ2-3; unclear D gene. CDR3 length: 12 amino acids. Germline V gene sequence: CDR1 KGHSH, CDR2 LQKENI. V shed 6 bases and J shed 4 bases, with 8 bases lying between them. The CDR3 DNA is TGTGCCAGCTCGCGCTCTCCAGATACGCAGTATTTT. It specifies CASSRSPDTQYF.

This chain joins TRBV7-9 and TRBJ2-3, with TRBD2 identical over 9 bases. The length of the CDR3 is 15 residues. The junction had 11 bases not matched to a gene; V was cut back by 6 bases and J by 7 bases. CDR1 is SEHNR, CDR2 FQNEAQ, per germline (reference sequence). In DNA, the CDR3 is TGTGCCAGCAGAAAGACGCGGGGGGGCCCATATACGCAGTATTTT. It specifies CASRKTRGGPYTQYF.

CDR3 bases: TGTGCCAGTAGTATAGATCCGTACTCTGGGGCCAACGTCCTGACTTTC. This encodes CASSIDPYSGANVLTF. The chain is built from TRBV19 and TRBJ2-6; D is undetermined. The CDR3 runs to 16 residues. Trimming shortened V by 0 bases and J by 0 bases, and 6 bases separated the two germline ends. Per the germline V gene, CDR1 is LNHDA and CDR2 is SQIVND (reference sequence).

The chain employs TRBV11-2 and TRBJ2-2; 7 nucleotides match TRBD2. The ends lost 0 bases at V and 4 bases at J; junction bases unmatched: 5. Germline lookup yields CDR1 SGHAT and CDR2 FQNNGV. This CDR3 is built from 16 residues. The CDR3 protein is CASSLEPSGGTGELFF. CDR3 nucleotides: TGTGCCAGCAGCTTAGAACCATCGGGGGGCACCGGGGAGCTGTTTTTT.

This clonotype was seen only a few times. The chain has TRBV27 and TRBJ1-4; D uncertain. Trimming stripped 3 bases from V and 6 bases from J, with 11 bases between. CDR1 is MNHEY, CDR2 SMNVEV, per germline (reference sequence). This CDR3 spans 14 amino acids. CDR3 region: CASSFRSTHEKLFF. The CDR3 nucleotides are TGTGCCAGCAGTTTTAGATCCACTCATGAAAAACTGTTTTTT.

This clonotype was observed a few times. This chain connects TRBV7-8 to TRBJ2-1, with D perhaps matching TRBD2 (6 bases). The CDR3 is 15 amino acids. Germline V gives CDR1 SGHVS, CDR2 FQNEAQ. With 0 bases removed from V and 5 bases from J, the gap between germline ends came to 11 bases. DNA for the CDR3: TGTGCCAGCAGCTTAGCGCGCCGGGAGAACAATGAGCAGTTCTTC. This gives the protein CASSLARRENNEQFF.

This clonotype was counted at least ten times. This sequence joins TRBV12-3 or TRBV12-4 and TRBJ2-1, with 9 bases that match TRBD2. The V gene end was trimmed by 6 bases and the J gene end by 11 bases; junction bases not matched to a gene: 11. This CDR3 is 14 amino acids long. The CDR3 protein is CASRALAGRAQQFF. CDR3 nucleotides: TGTGCCAGCAGGGCTCTAGCGGGGCGGGCGCAGCAGTTCTTC.

The rearrangement links TRBV20-1 to TRBJ1-5; no definite D call. The CDR3 covers 13 residues. Germline CDR1 reads DFQATT; CDR2 reads SNEGSKA (reference sequence). Trimming removed 6 bases from V and 0 bases from J, with 9 bases in between. CDR3 amino acids: CSAEQHSNQPQHF. The CDR3 DNA is TGCAGTGCCGAACAGCATAGCAATCAGCCCCAGCATTTT.

This clonotype has only a few counts. The rearrangement joins TRBV6-5 to TRBJ1-2; 11 nucleotides match TRBD1. Germline CDR1 and CDR2: MNHEY and SVGAGI. V dropped 2 bases and J dropped 3; count of bases not matched to a gene: 8. This CDR3 contains 17 residues. The CDR3 DNA sequence: TGTGCCAGCAGTTACGACCGGACAGGGGGCGTGGACTATGGCTACACCTTC. Translation gives CASSYDRTGGVDYGYTF.

This clonotype was counted a few times. This chain links TRBV4-2 with TRBJ1-4, with D hard to call. Germline lookup yields CDR1 LGHNA and CDR2 YNFKEQ. This CDR3 spans 15 amino acids. V was shortened by 0 bases and J by 3 bases, with 8 bases between the two germline ends. CDR3 region: CASSQDLGSNEKLFF. CDR3 sequence (DNA): TGTGCCAGCAGCCAAGATCTGGGTTCTAATGAAAAACTGTTTTTT.

This chain uses TRBV7-6 with TRBJ2-3; D is possibly TRBD1 (6 bases). The CDR3 length is 13 residues. Germline V gene lookup returns CDR1 SGHVS and CDR2 FNYEAQ. V dropped 5 bases and J dropped 2 bases, with 8 bases sitting between them. CDR3 nucleotides: TGTGCCAGCAGCCTGGGACACACAGATACGCAGTATTTT. It translates to CASSLGHTDTQYF.

This clonotype was observed a few times. The chain is built from TRBV29-1 and TRBJ1-1, with TRBD1 matching 8 bases. CDR3 length: 10 residues. From germline, CDR1 is SQVTM and CDR2 ANQGSEA. The V gene end was trimmed by 6 bases and the J gene end by 10 bases; junction bases not matched to a gene: 4. The CDR3 protein is CSVDTGGAFF. Written as DNA, the CDR3 is TGCAGCGTAGATACAGGGGGAGCTTTCTTT. The variable domain in full, with the rest retrieved from reference TRBV29-1 and TRBJ1-1, is SAVISQKPSRDICQRGTSLTIQCQVDSQVTMMFWYRQQPGQSLTLIATANQGSEATYESGFVIDKFPISRPNLTFSTLTVSNMSPEDSSIYLCSVDTGGAFFGQGTRLTVV.

This clonotype has only a few counts. This chain uses TRBV7-9 with TRBJ1-6; D is perhaps TRBD1 (5 bases). CDR1 is SEHNR and CDR2 is FQNEAQ in the germline V gene (reference sequence). This CDR3 has 17 residues. The ends were cut back, 5 bases at V and 2 bases at J, with 16 bases in the middle. The CDR3 nucleotides are TGTGCCAGCAGCCCCGGAGGGGCCAACGCCTATAATTCACCCCTCCACTTT. As protein: CASSPGGANAYNSPLHF.

The chain recombines TRBV5-1 with TRBJ2-5; possibly TRBD1 for D (5 bases). Germline V gives CDR1 SGHRS, CDR2 YFSETQ. The CDR3 contains 14 residues. Trimming cost V 3 bases and J 1 base, with 10 bases left between them. The CDR3 is CASSWGTLQETQYF. The CDR3 DNA reads TGCGCCAGCAGCTGGGGCACGCTCCAAGAGACCCAGTACTTC.

This chain links TRBV13 with TRBJ2-5, with 10 positions matching TRBD1. The CDR3 runs to 19 residues. CDR1 is PRHDT, CDR2 FYEKMQ, per germline (reference sequence). The J segment lost 0 bases and the V segment lost 5 bases, leaving 15 bases of the junction unmatched. In DNA form, the CDR3 reads TGTGCCAGCAGCCACCGGGACAGGGGACTAGAGATCTACCAAGAGACCCAGTACTTC. Protein sequence: CASSHRDRGLEIYQETQYF.

In DNA, the CDR3 is TGTGCCAGCAGTTCCGGGACTATAAACACCGGGGAGCTGTTTTTT. It encodes CASSSGTINTGELFF. This chain joins TRBV6-5 and TRBJ2-2; 7 nucleotides align to TRBD2. This CDR3 contains 15 residues. With 4 bases clipped from V and 2 bases from J, the junction kept 4 bases outside the gene matches. From germline, CDR1 is MNHEY and CDR2 SVGAGI.

This clonotype was counted a few times. The J gene is TRBJ2-3, the V gene TRBV4-1; possibly TRBD1 for D (5 bases). The CDR3 spans 15 residues. Germline V gene sequence: CDR1 MGHRA, CDR2 YSYEKL. The V end was cut by 7 bases, the J end by 2 bases, with 16 bases between. In DNA form, the CDR3 reads TGCGCCAGCACCCCCAGGGCCCCCCACACAGATACGCAGTATTTT. Translation gives CASTPRAPHTDTQYF.

This clonotype was seen more than once but under ten times. V usage is TRBV28 and J usage is TRBJ2-6, with no clear D. V was shortened by 6 bases and J by 0 bases, with 12 bases between the two germline ends. Per germline, CDR1 MDHEN and CDR2 SYDVKM. The CDR3 sequence is 16 residues long. CDR3 nucleotide sequence: TGTGCCAGCAGCCCGTTGATAGGCTCTGGGGCCAACGTCCTGACTTTC. It encodes CASSPLIGSGANVLTF.

J is TRBJ2-1 and V is TRBV7-2, with D perhaps TRBD1 or TRBD2 (6 bases each). The ends were cut back, 3 bases at V and 6 bases at J, with 15 bases in the middle. Germline V lookup: CDR1 SGHTA, CDR2 FQGNSA. The CDR3 covers 15 residues. CDR3 in amino acids: CASSFRGGGFNEQFF. The CDR3 nucleotides are TGTGCCAGCAGCTTCCGAGGGGGAGGATTCAATGAGCAGTTCTTC. Looking up the rest from reference TRBV7-2 and TRBJ2-1 gives the full variable domain: GAGVSQSPSNKVTEKGKDVELRCDPISGHTALYWYRQSLGQGLEFLIYFQGNSAPDKSGLPSDRFSAERTGGSVSTLTIQRTQQEDSAVYLCASSFRGGGFNEQFFGPGTRLTVL.

The table lists this clonotype with a few counts. The chain has TRBV11-2 and TRBJ2-7; D might be TRBD2 (6 bases). Germline V gene data show CDR1 as SGHAT and CDR2 as FQNNGV. The CDR3 totals 14 residues. The germline V and J ends were trimmed by 5 bases and 5 bases, with 16 bases remaining between them. CDR3 bases: TGTGCCAGCAGCCTTTGGGGGGTAAATGACGAGCAGTACGTC. It encodes CASSLWGVNDEQYV.

This clonotype was seen a few times. This chain joins TRBV28 and TRBJ1-5, with D hard to call. Germline V gene data show CDR1 as MDHEN and CDR2 as SYDVKM. Trimming removed 6 bases at V and 0 bases at J, with 24 bases between. CDR3 length equals 19 residues. The CDR3 coding sequence is TGTGCCAGCAGAACTGCTGTGGCAGCAGGCTTTACTAGCAATCAGCCCCAGCATTTT. Its translation is CASRTAVAAGFTSNQPQHF.

This clonotype turned up a few times. This chain links TRBV4-1 with TRBJ2-2, with 8 bases lining up with TRBD1. This CDR3 is built from 14 residues. The ends lost 6 bases at V and 5 bases at J; junction bases unmatched: 5. Germline V gene lookup returns CDR1 MGHRA and CDR2 YSYEKL. The CDR3 DNA sequence: TGCGCCAGCAGACAGGGGGTTAAGACCGGGGAGCTGTTTTTT. This gives the protein CASRQGVKTGELFF.

The rearrangement links TRBV5-1 to TRBJ1-1, with TRBD1 as a possible D gene (5 bases). With 4 bases removed from V and 5 bases from J, the gap between germline ends came to 21 bases. The CDR3 covers 16 residues. Germline V gene sequence: CDR1 SGHRS, CDR2 YFSETQ. The CDR3 region is CASSGTAAGRETEAFF. For the CDR3, the DNA is TGCGCCAGCAGCGGAACCGCGGCAGGGAGAGAGACTGAAGCTTTCTTT.